This TCR beta chain was sequenced in a study of blood T cells in healthy people across ages. For the study at large: Template switching recovered approximately one barcoded beta molecule for every two T cells.

Trimming left V 6 bases short and J 4 bases short, with 16 bases between. CDR1 is KGHSH, CDR2 LQKENI, per germline. The CDR3 loop spans 15 amino acids. The study, taken as a whole, reports: The lack of PBMC sorting stopped any conclusive naive versus antigen-experienced comparison.

On this clonotype: Its antigen is unknown.

Using a J-beta primer mix together with a sample-barcoded 5' primer, a second PCR was run for about 6 to 11 cycles. TCRdb re-called the 5' RACE reads with MiXCR, one entry per CDR3 protein. The sample shows roughly 1.5 million distinct CDR3 sequences, roughly 43% of them seen only once. The source of this sequence is a woman in her late teens or twenties in good health. The sample taken for sequencing was blood. The chain couples TRBV18 to TRBJ1-5; D gene ambiguous. The CDR3 region is CASSPSPGRNQPQHF. The CDR3 region has the DNA TGTGCCAGCTCTCCGAGCCCGGGGAGGAATCAGCCCCAGCATTTT.